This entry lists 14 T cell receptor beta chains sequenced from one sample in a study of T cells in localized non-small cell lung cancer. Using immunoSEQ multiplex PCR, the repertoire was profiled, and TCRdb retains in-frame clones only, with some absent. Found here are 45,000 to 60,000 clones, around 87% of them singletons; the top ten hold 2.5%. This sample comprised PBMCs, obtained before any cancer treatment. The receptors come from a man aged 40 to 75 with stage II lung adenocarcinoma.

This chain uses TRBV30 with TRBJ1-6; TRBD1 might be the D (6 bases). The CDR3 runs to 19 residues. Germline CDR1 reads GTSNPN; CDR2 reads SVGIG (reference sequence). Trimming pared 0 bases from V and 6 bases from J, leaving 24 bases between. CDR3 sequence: CAWSVRWDTLGTLNSPLHF. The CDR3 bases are TGTGCCTGGAGTGTCAGGTGGGACACCCTAGGTACTCTTAATTCACCCCTCCACTTT.

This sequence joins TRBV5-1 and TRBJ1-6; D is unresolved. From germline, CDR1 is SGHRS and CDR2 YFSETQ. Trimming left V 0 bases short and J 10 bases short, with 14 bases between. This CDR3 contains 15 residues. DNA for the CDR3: TGCGCCAGCAGCTTGGTCGGGGATGGCGACTCACCCCTCCACTTT. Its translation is CASSLVGDGDSPLHF.

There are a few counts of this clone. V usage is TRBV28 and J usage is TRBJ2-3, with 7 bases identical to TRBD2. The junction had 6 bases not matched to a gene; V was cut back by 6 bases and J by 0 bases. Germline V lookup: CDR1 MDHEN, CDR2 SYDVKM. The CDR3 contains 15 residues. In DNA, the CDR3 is TGTGCCAGCAGGGGAGGGTCAGCTAGCACAGATACGCAGTATTTT. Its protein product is CASRGGSASTDTQYF.

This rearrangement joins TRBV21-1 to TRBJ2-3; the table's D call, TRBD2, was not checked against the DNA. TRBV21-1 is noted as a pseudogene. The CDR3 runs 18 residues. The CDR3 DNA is TGTGCCAGCAGCCCCCGTCGCGGGGGGGGCATTAGCACAGATACGCAGTATTTT. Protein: CASSPRRGGGISTDTQYF.

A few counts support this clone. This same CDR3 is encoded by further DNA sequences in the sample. CDR3 in DNA: TGTGCCTGGAGTAGGGGTAGCAATCAGCCCCAGCATTTT. It specifies CAWSRGSNQPQHF. This sequence joins TRBV30 and TRBJ1-5; perhaps TRBD1 as D (5 bases). This CDR3 comprises 13 residues. Germline CDR1 GTSNPN, CDR2 SVGIG (reference sequence). The germline V and J ends were trimmed by 2 bases and 0 bases, with 5 bases remaining between them. Using reference TRBV30 and TRBJ1-5 for the parts outside the CDR3, the full variable domain is SQTIHQWPATLVQPVGSPLSLECTVEGTSNPNLYWYRQAAGRGLQLLFYSVGIGQISSEVPQNLSASRPQDRQFILSSKKLLLSDSGFYLCAWSRGSNQPQHFGDGTRLSIL.

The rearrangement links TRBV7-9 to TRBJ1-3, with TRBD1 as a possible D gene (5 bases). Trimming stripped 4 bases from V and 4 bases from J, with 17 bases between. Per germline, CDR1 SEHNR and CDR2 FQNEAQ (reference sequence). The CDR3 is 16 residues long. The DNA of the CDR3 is TGTGCCAGCAGCTCAGCACTTACAGGTAGCGGAAACACCATATATTTT. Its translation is CASSSALTGSGNTIYF.

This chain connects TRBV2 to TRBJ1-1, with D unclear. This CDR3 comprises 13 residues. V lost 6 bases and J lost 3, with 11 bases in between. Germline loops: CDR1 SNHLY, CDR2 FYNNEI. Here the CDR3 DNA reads TGTGCCAGCAGCTCGGGGAGTTACACTGAAGCTTTCTTT. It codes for CASSSGSYTEAFF.

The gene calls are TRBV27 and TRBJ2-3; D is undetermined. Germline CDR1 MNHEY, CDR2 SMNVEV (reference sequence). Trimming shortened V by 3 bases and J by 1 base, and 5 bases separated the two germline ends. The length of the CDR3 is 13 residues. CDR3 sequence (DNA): TGTGCCAGCAGTTTTGGTGGCACAGATACGCAGTATTTT. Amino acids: CASSFGGTDTQYF.

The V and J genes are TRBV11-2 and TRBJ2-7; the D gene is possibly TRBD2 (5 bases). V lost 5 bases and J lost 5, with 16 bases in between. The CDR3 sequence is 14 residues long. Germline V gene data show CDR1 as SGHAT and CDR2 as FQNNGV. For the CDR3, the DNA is TGTGCCAGCAGCCCTCCGGGATGGCACAACGAGCAGTACGTC. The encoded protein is CASSPPGWHNEQYV.

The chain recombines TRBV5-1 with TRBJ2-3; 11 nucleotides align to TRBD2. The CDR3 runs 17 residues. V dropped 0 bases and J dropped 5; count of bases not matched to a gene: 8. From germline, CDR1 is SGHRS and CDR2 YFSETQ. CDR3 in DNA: TGCGCCAGCAGCTTGGAGGCTAGCGGGGGGTCTCGAGATACGCAGTATTTT. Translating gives CASSLEASGGSRDTQYF.

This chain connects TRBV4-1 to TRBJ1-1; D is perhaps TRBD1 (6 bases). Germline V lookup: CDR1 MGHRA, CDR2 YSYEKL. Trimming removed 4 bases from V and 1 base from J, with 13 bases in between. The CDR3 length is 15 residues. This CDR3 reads CASSLGRGWNTEAFF. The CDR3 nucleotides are TGCGCCAGCAGCCTAGGCAGGGGCTGGAACACTGAAGCTTTCTTT.

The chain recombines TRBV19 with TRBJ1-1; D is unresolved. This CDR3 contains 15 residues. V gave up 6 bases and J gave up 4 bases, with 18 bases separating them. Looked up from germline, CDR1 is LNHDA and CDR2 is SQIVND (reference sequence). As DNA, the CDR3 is TGTGCCAGTAGGGAAGACAATTCTGGGCCCACTGAAGCTTTCTTT. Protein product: CASREDNSGPTEAFF.

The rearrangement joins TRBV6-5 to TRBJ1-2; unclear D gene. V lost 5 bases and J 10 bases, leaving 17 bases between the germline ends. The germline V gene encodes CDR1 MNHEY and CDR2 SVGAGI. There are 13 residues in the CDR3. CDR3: CASSAGILKVYTF. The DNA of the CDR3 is TGTGCCAGCAGTGCCGGGATATTGAAGGTCTACACCTTC.

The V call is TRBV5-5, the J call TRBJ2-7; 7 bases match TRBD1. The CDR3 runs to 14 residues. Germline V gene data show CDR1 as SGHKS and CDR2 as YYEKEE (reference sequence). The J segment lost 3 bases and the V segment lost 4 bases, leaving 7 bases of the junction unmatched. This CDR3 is CASSPFDRDYEQYV. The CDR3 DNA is TGTGCCAGCAGCCCCTTCGACAGGGACTACGAGCAGTACGTC.